One and the same sample provided the 31 T cell receptor beta chains below, sequenced in a study of CD4 T cells in relation to SARS-CoV-2 and coronaviruses. No antigen has been identified for these receptors. Before the COVID-19 pandemic, during about 2011-2019, CD4+ T cells were taken from unexposed donors. CD4+ T cells were isolated from the cells after around 9 days of culture. TCRdb keeps only in-frame clones here, not all; method: immunoSEQ multiplex PCR. The sample has 15,000 to 20,000 clones, around 78% seen once; the top ten hold about 14%. Material for sequencing was CD4+ T cells from PBMCs, cultured in vitro. These receptors all stem from a human donor in good health.

This sequence joins TRBV6-5 and TRBJ2-5, with 9 bases matching TRBD2. CDR1 is MNHEY and CDR2 is SVGAGI in the germline V gene. After removal of 5 bases from V and 5 bases from J, the junction contained 3 bases not matched to a gene. The CDR3 is 13 amino acids. The CDR3 DNA sequence: TGTGCCAGCAGTCCTAGCGGGACGGAGACCCAGTACTTC. It translates to CASSPSGTETQYF.

This clone was seen a few times. The V gene is TRBV24-1, the J gene TRBJ2-5; D perhaps matches TRBD2 (5 bases). The V end lost 3 bases, the J end lost 4 bases, and 5 bases lay between the germline ends. This CDR3 contains 12 residues. Germline V CDR1 and CDR2: KGHDR, SFDVKD. This CDR3 reads CATSDEGETQYF. CDR3 coding DNA: TGTGCCACCAGTGATGAGGGAGAGACCCAGTACTTC.

The chain links TRBV5-6 to TRBJ1-6; TRBD1 aligns across 12 bases. V shed 4 bases and J 7 bases; nucleotides not matched to a gene: 3. This CDR3 is built from 15 residues. Germline V gene sequence: CDR1 SGHDT, CDR2 YYEEEE. The CDR3 sequence is CASSGTGGWNSPLHF. In DNA form, the CDR3 reads TGTGCCAGCAGCGGGACAGGGGGCTGGAATTCACCCCTCCACTTT. Drawing the rest from reference TRBV5-6 and TRBJ1-6, the complete variable domain is DAGVTQSPTHLIKTRGQQVTLRCSPKSGHDTVSWYQQALGQGPQFIFQYYEEEERQRGNFPDRFSGHQFPNYSSELNVNALLLGDSALYLCASSGTGGWNSPLHFGNGTRLTVT.

This chain connects TRBV6-5 to TRBJ2-7; the match to TRBD1 covers 10 bases. CDR3 length: 15 amino acids. The ends lost 5 bases at V and 6 bases at J; junction bases unmatched: 10. The germline V gene encodes CDR1 MNHEY and CDR2 SVGAGI. CDR3 sequence reads: CASSKKPGQGSEQYF. The CDR3 DNA reads as TGTGCCAGCAGTAAAAAACCGGGACAGGGGTCCGAGCAGTACTTC.

The genes are TRBV28 and TRBJ1-1, with D uncertain. The germline V gene has CDR1 MDHEN and CDR2 SYDVKM. V shed 6 bases and J shed 5 bases, with 10 bases lying between them. The CDR3 loop spans 12 amino acids. Written as DNA, the CDR3 is TGTGCCAGCAGCCTCGGGAGAACTGAAGCTTTCTTT. It specifies CASSLGRTEAFF.

The V call is TRBV20-1, the J call TRBJ2-5; 7 positions match TRBD2. Germline loops: CDR1 DFQATT, CDR2 SNEGSKA (reference sequence). The CDR3 consists of 11 residues. The CDR3 protein is CSGGDYETQYF. In nucleotides, the CDR3 is TGCAGCGGCGGGGACTACGAGACCCAGTACTTC.

The CDR3 spells CASRLDRVLTGELFF. In DNA form, the CDR3 reads TGTGCCAGCAGGCTCGACAGGGTTCTCACCGGGGAGCTGTTTTTT. The chain employs TRBV6-5 and TRBJ2-2; 7 nucleotides agree with TRBD1. The germline V gene has CDR1 MNHEY and CDR2 SVGAGI. The CDR3 has 15 amino acids. V lost 6 bases, J lost 4 bases, and 8 bases stayed unmatched.

This sequence joins TRBV29-1 and TRBJ1-1; D is possibly TRBD1 (5 bases). Germline V gives CDR1 SQVTM, CDR2 ANQGSEA. The V and J ends lost 7 bases and 0 bases respectively, with 12 bases between them. This CDR3 has 13 amino acids. The CDR3 loop is CSASGQMNTEAFF. Here the CDR3 DNA reads TGCAGCGCAAGTGGACAAATGAACACTGAAGCTTTCTTT.

The chain carries TRBV24-1 and TRBJ2-3, with TRBD1 identical over 8 bases. The V segment lost 5 bases and the J segment 3 bases; nucleotides outside the gene matches: 3. The CDR3 totals 14 residues. Germline assignment: CDR1 KGHDR and CDR2 SFDVKD. In DNA form, the CDR3 reads TGTGCCACCAGTGTTACAGGGGGGACAGATACGCAGTATTTT. Encoded protein: CATSVTGGTDTQYF.

The gene calls are TRBV7-6 and TRBJ2-3, with TRBD2 matching 10 bases. Per germline, CDR1 SGHVS and CDR2 FNYEAQ. The V gene end was trimmed by 2 bases and the J gene end by 3 bases; junction bases not matched to a gene: 5. CDR3 length: 16 amino acids. CDR3 in amino acids: CASSLIAGGRTDTQYF. The CDR3 DNA follows: TGTGCCAGCAGCTTAATAGCGGGAGGACGGACAGATACGCAGTATTTT.

V gene TRBV19 combines with J gene TRBJ1-5; D is possibly TRBD1 (6 bases). Between the trimmed V and J ends, which lost 3 bases and 5 bases, there was a span of 14 bases. The CDR3 consists of 15 residues. Germline CDR1 LNHDA, CDR2 SQIVND (reference sequence). CDR3 loop: CASSIPGHTDQPQHF. The CDR3 DNA reads as TGTGCCAGTAGTATTCCGGGACACACCGATCAGCCCCAGCATTTT.

This chain connects TRBV20-1 to TRBJ2-1, with a possible D match to TRBD2 (6 bases). Trimming removed 3 bases at V and 5 bases at J, with 14 bases between. From germline, CDR1 is DFQATT and CDR2 SNEGSKA (reference sequence). CDR3 size: 14 residues. CDR3 DNA: TGCAGTGCTAGTCCGGGACTCCGGGACAATGAGCAGTTCTTC. It specifies CSASPGLRDNEQFF.

V usage is TRBV2 and J usage is TRBJ2-1; maybe TRBD1 (6 bases). The CDR3 contains 14 residues. In germline, CDR1 is SNHLY, CDR2 FYNNEI. Trimming shortened V by 6 bases and J by 4 bases, and 13 bases separated the two germline ends. The CDR3 region has the DNA TGTGCCAGCAGCGCGGGCAGGGGTTACAATGAGCAGTTCTTC. This gives the protein CASSAGRGYNEQFF.

The V call is TRBV30, the J call TRBJ2-3; D call uncertain. This CDR3 has 14 residues. Germline CDR1 reads GTSNPN; CDR2 reads SVGIG (reference sequence). Trimming removed 1 base at V and 0 bases at J, with 8 bases between. The CDR3 protein is CAWSAVFSTDTQYF. The CDR3 DNA follows: TGTGCCTGGAGTGCTGTTTTTAGCACAGATACGCAGTATTTT.

The V call is TRBV5-6, the J call TRBJ1-6; D call uncertain. Germline V gives CDR1 SGHDT, CDR2 YYEEEE. The ends were cut back, 5 bases at V and 7 bases at J, with 4 bases in the middle. The CDR3 has 11 amino acids. DNA of the CDR3: TGTGCCAGCAGAGGCAATTCACCCCTCCACTTT. Encoded protein: CASRGNSPLHF. Based on the CDR3 plus reference TRBV5-6 and TRBJ1-6, the full variable domain is DAGVTQSPTHLIKTRGQQVTLRCSPKSGHDTVSWYQQALGQGPQFIFQYYEEEERQRGNFPDRFSGHQFPNYSSELNVNALLLGDSALYLCASRGNSPLHFGNGTRLTVT.

The chain joins TRBV4-1 to TRBJ2-3, with unresolved D. V was clipped by 1 base and J by 5 bases, with 7 bases between them. This CDR3 spans 13 amino acids. Germline-derived CDR1 and CDR2 are MGHRA and YSYEKL. The CDR3 loop reads CASSQVKGDTQYF. CDR3 sequence (DNA): TGCGCCAGCAGCCAAGTTAAGGGAGATACGCAGTATTTT.

The chain couples TRBV11-3 to TRBJ2-2; TRBD2 aligns across 7 bases. With V trimmed by 2 bases and J by 6 bases, 0 bases remained unmatched. CDR1 is SGHNT, CDR2 YENEEA, per germline. The CDR3 spans 13 residues. CDR3 coding DNA: TGTGCCAGCAGCTTACTAGCGGCCGGGGAGCTGTTTTTT. Amino acid sequence: CASSLLAAGELFF.

The chain employs TRBV19 and TRBJ1-3; TRBD1 agrees at 7 bases. With V trimmed by 5 bases and J by 16 bases, 14 bases remained unmatched. There are 13 residues in the CDR3. The V gene's germline CDR1 is LNHDA and CDR2 SQIVND (reference sequence). CDR3 protein: CASSRDRGSRVYF. The CDR3 DNA reads TGTGCCAGTAGTCGGGACAGAGGCTCGCGGGTCTATTTT.

V is TRBV7-3 and J is TRBJ1-6; D call uncertain. CDR1 is SGHTA, CDR2 FQGTGA, per germline. CDR3 length: 15 residues. Deletions cut 1 base from V and 6 bases from J, with 10 bases between. For the CDR3, the DNA is TGTGCCAGCAGCTTAATTGGGCAAGCTAATTCACCCCTCCACTTT. Translated: CASSLIGQANSPLHF. Full variable domain (remainder filled in from reference TRBV7-3 and TRBJ1-6): GAGVSQTPSNKVTEKGKYVELRCDPISGHTALYWYRQSLGQGPEFLIYFQGTGAADDSGLPNDRFFAVRPEGSVSTLKIQRTERGDSAVYLCASSLIGQANSPLHFGNGTRLTVT.

The chain couples TRBV4-2 to TRBJ2-7, with D hard to call. The ends were cut back, 1 base at V and 3 bases at J, with 10 bases in the middle. The germline V gene encodes CDR1 LGHNA and CDR2 YNFKEQ. This CDR3 comprises 14 residues. This CDR3 is CASSQAASGYEQYF. DNA for the CDR3: TGTGCCAGCAGCCAAGCCGCCTCAGGCTACGAGCAGTACTTC.

This chain connects TRBV14 to TRBJ1-5; unclear D gene. CDR1 and CDR2 (germline): SGHDN, FVKESK. Trimming pared 2 bases from V and 4 bases from J, leaving 6 bases between. There are 13 residues in the CDR3. In DNA form, the CDR3 reads TGTGCCAGCAGCCAATATCTGAATCAGCCCCAGCATTTT. Its translation: CASSQYLNQPQHF. The variable domain in full, completed from reference TRBV14 and TRBJ1-5, reads EAGVTQFPSHSVIEKGQTVTLRCDPISGHDNLYWYRRVMGKEIKFLLHFVKESKQDESGMPNNRFLAERTGGTYSTLKVQPAELEDSGVYFCASSQYLNQPQHFGDGTRLSIL.

This clone was recorded only once. In DNA form, the CDR3 reads TGTGCCACCAGCAACCAACTAGTCACTGAGCAGTTCTTC. Translating gives CATSNQLVTEQFF. The chain employs TRBV15 and TRBJ2-1; possible D gene TRBD2, 5 bases. Trimming cost V 4 bases and J 9 bases, with 13 bases left between them. The length of the CDR3 is 13 residues. The germline CDR1 and CDR2 sequences are LNHNV and YYDKDF (reference sequence).

The J gene is TRBJ2-7, the V gene TRBV19, with D possibly matching TRBD1 (5 bases). The germline CDR1 and CDR2 sequences are LNHDA and SQIVND (reference sequence). Trimming stripped 4 bases from V and 0 bases from J, with 16 bases between. CDR3 length equals 16 residues. CDR3 sequence reads: CASSKLVTVSSYEQYF. The CDR3, as DNA: TGTGCCAGTAGTAAATTAGTGACAGTTAGCTCCTACGAGCAGTACTTC.

The chain carries TRBV7-9 and TRBJ2-5; no definite D call. Trimming cost V 2 bases and J 2 bases, with 12 bases left between them. The CDR3 totals 15 residues. Germline V lookup: CDR1 SEHNR, CDR2 FQNEAQ (reference sequence). The CDR3 nucleotides read TGTGCCAGCAGCTTATGGGCGGTAGAGCAAGAGACCCAGTACTTC. Its protein product is CASSLWAVEQETQYF.

The chain combines TRBV19 with TRBJ2-1; 9 bases map to TRBD2. J lost 6 bases, V lost 4 bases, and 10 bases had no gene match. This CDR3 contains 16 residues. Germline V CDR1 and CDR2: LNHDA, SQIVND (reference sequence). Here the CDR3 reads CASSKGFGREGNEQFF. The CDR3 coding sequence is TGTGCCAGTAGTAAGGGGTTTGGGCGGGAGGGCAATGAGCAGTTCTTC.

The table lists this clone with a few counts. The chain couples TRBV28 to TRBJ1-5, with D possibly matching TRBD1 (5 bases). Deletions cut 3 bases from V and 7 bases from J, with 16 bases between. The CDR3 is 15 residues long. Germline V lookup: CDR1 MDHEN, CDR2 SYDVKM. Here the CDR3 DNA reads TGTGCCAGCAGTTTCCGTTCGGGGGTTCGGCAGCCCCAGCATTTT. Encoded protein: CASSFRSGVRQPQHF.

This chain connects TRBV5-1 to TRBJ2-1; 9 bases fit TRBD2. The V gene end was trimmed by 6 bases and the J gene end by 9 bases; junction bases not matched to a gene: 13. Looked up from germline, CDR1 is SGHRS and CDR2 is YFSETQ. CDR3 length: 15 residues. CDR3 in DNA: TGCGCCAGCAAAAAGTGGGCGGGAGGGAGGTCTGAGCAGTTCTTC. This encodes CASKKWAGGRSEQFF.

The rearrangement uses TRBV6-5 and TRBJ2-5, with D maybe TRBD2 (6 bases). The V and J ends lost 4 bases and 4 bases respectively, with 13 bases between them. The germline gives CDR1 MNHEY, CDR2 SVGAGI. This CDR3 is built from 14 residues. The DNA of the CDR3 is TGTGCCAGCAGTTTCGTAGGGACTGCAGAGACCCAGTACTTC. It translates to CASSFVGTAETQYF.

The V call is TRBV6-5, the J call TRBJ1-5, with a weak D call TRBD1 (5 bases). Germline V CDR1 and CDR2: MNHEY, SVGAGI. CDR3 length: 15 residues. Trimming took off 6 bases at V and 0 bases at J, with 12 bases between the two ends. The CDR3 spells CASRTSGDSNQPQHF. CDR3 nucleotide sequence: TGTGCCAGCAGGACTTCGGGGGATAGCAATCAGCCCCAGCATTTT.

The chain links TRBV24-1 to TRBJ2-7, with 15 bases identical to TRBD2. CDR3 size: 17 residues. The germline V gene has CDR1 KGHDR and CDR2 SFDVKD. V was pared by 4 bases and J by 10 bases, with 13 bases of the junction left unmatched. The CDR3 spells CATSDQGLAGGPAPQYF. In nucleotides, the CDR3 is TGTGCCACCAGTGACCAGGGACTAGCGGGAGGCCCAGCTCCCCAGTACTTC.

The J gene is TRBJ2-7, the V gene TRBV6-5, with D tentatively TRBD1 (6 bases). From germline, CDR1 is MNHEY and CDR2 SVGAGI. This CDR3 spans 15 amino acids. The V gene lost 2 bases and the J gene lost 6 bases, with 17 bases spanning the gap. The CDR3 DNA sequence: TGTGCCAGCAGTTACAGACAGGCCCCAGGAGGCGAGCAGTACTTC. Its protein product is CASSYRQAPGGEQYF.